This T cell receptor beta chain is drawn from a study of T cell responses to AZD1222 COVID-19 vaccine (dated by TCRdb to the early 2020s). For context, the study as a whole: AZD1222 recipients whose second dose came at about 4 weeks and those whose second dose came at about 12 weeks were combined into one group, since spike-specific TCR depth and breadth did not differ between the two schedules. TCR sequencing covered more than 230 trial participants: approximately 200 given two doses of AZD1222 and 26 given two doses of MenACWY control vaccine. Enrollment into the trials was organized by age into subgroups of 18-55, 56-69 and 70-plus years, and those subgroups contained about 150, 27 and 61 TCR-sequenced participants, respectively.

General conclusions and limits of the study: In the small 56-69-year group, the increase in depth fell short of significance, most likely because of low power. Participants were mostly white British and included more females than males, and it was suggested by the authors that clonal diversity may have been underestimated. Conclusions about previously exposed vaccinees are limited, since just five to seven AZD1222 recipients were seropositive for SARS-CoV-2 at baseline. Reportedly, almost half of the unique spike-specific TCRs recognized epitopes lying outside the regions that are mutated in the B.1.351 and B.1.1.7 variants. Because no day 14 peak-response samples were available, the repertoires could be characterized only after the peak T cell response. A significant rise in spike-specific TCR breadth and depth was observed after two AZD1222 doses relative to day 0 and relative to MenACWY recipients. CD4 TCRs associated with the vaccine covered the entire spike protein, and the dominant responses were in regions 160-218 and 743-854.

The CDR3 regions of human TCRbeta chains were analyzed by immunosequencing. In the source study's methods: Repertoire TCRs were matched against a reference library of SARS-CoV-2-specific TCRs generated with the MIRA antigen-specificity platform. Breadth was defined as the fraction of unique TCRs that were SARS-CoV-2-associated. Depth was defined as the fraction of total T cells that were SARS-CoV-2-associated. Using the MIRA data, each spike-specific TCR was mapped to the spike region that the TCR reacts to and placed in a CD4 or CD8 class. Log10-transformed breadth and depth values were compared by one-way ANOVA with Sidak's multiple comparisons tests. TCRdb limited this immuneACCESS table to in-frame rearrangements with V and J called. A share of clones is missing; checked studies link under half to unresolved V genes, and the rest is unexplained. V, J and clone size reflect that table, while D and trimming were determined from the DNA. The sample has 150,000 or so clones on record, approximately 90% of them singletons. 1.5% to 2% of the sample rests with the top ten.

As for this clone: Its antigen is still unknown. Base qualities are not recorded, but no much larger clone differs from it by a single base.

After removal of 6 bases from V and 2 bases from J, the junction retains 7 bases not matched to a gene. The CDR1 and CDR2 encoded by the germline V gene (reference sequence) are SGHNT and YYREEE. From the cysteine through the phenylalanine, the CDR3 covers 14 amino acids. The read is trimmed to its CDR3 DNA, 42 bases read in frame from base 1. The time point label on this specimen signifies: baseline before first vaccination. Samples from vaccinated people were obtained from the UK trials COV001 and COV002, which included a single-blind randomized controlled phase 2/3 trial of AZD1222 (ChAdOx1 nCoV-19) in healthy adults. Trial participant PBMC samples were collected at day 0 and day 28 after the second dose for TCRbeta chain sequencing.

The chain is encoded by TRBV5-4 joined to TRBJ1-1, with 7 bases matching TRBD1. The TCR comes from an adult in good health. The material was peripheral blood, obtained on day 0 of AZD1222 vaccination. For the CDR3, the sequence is CASIPGQSNTEAFF. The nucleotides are TGTGCCAGCATCCCGGGACAGTCAAACACTGAAGCTTTCTTT.